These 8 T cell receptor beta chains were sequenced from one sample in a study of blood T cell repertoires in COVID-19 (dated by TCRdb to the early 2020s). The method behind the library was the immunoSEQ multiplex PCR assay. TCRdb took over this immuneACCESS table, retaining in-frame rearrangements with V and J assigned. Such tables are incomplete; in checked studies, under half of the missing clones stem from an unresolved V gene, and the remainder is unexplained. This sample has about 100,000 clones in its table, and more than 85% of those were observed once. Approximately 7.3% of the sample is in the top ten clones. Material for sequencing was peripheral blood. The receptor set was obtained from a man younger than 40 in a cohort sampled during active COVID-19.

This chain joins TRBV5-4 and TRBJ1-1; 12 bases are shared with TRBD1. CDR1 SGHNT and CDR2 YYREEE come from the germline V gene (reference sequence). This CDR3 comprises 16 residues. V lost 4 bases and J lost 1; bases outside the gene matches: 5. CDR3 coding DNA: TGTGCCAGCAGCCACCCGGGACAGGGGGCGAACACTGAAGCTTTCTTT. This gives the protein CASSHPGQGANTEAFF.

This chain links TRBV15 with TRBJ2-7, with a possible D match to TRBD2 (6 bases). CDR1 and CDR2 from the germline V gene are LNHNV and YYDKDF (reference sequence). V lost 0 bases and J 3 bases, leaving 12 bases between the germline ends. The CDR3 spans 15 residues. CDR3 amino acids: CATSRDIAVNYEQYF. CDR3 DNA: TGTGCCACCAGCAGAGATATAGCGGTAAACTACGAGCAGTACTTC. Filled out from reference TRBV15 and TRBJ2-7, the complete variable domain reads DAMVIQNPRYQVTQFGKPVTLSCSQTLNHNVMYWYQQKSSQAPKLLFHYYDKDFNNEADTPDNFQSRRPNTSFCFLDIRSPGLGDTAMYLCATSRDIAVNYEQYFGPGTRLTVT.

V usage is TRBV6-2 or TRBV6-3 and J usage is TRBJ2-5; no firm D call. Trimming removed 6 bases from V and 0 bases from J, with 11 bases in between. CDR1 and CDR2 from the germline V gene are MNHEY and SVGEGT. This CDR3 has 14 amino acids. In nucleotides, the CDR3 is TGTGCCAGCAGCCCAAGAGAGTACCAAGAGACCCAGTACTTC. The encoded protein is CASSPREYQETQYF.

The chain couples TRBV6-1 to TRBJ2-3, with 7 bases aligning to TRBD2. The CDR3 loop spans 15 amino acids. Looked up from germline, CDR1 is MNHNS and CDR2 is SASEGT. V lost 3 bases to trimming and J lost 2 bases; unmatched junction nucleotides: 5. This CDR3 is CASSEAGEVTDTQYF. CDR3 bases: TGTGCCAGCAGTGAGGCGGGGGAGGTCACAGATACGCAGTATTTT.

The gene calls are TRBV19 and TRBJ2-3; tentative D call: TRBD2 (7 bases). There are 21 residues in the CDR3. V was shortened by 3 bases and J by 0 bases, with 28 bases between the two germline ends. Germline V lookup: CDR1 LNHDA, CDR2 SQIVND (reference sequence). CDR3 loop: CASSISLRRGPAGASTDTQYF. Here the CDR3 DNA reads TGTGCCAGTAGTATTTCCCTAAGGCGGGGCCCTGCGGGGGCTAGCACAGATACGCAGTATTTT. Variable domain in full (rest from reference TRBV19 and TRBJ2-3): DGGITQSPKYLFRKEGQNVTLSCEQNLNHDAMYWYRQDPGQGLRLIYYSQIVNDFQKGDIAEGYSVSREKKESFPLTVTSAQKNPTAFYLCASSISLRRGPAGASTDTQYFGPGTRLTVL.

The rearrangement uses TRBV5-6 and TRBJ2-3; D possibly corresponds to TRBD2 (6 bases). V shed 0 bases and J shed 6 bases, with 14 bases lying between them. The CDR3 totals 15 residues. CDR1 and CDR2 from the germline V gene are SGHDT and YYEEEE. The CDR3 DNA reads TGTGCCAGCAGCTTGGAGCCAGGGAGGAGGGATACGCAGTATTTT. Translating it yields CASSLEPGRRDTQYF.

This chain's CDR3 is CASSQASGGPSTDTQYF. DNA of the CDR3: TGTGCCAGCAGCCAAGCTAGCGGGGGGCCTAGCACAGATACGCAGTATTTT. The gene calls are TRBV3-1 (or the pseudogene TRBV3-2) and TRBJ2-3; 11 bases map to TRBD2. Germline values: CDR1 LGHDT, CDR2 YNNKEL (reference sequence). CDR3 size: 17 residues. V trimming: 1 base; J trimming: 0 bases; junction bases outside the gene matches: 3.

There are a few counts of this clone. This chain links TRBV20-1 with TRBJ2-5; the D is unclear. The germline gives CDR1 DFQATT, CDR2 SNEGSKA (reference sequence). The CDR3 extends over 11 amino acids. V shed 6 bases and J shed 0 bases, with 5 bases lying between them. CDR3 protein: CSARDQETQYF. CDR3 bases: TGCAGTGCCCGGGACCAAGAGACCCAGTACTTC.